The subject of this entry is one TCR beta chain. Its antigen remains undetermined. Per-base quality was not reported, and no clone a single base away is much larger than it. The CDR3 regions of human TCRbeta chains were analyzed by immunosequencing. In the authors' own workflow: Repertoire TCRs were checked for matches against a reference library of SARS-CoV-2-specific TCRs that had been generated using the MIRA antigen-specificity platform. Breadth was defined as the fraction of unique TCRs that were SARS-CoV-2-associated. Depth was defined as the fraction of total T cells that were SARS-CoV-2-associated. Using the MIRA data, each spike-specific TCR was mapped to the spike region that the TCR reacts to and placed in a CD4 or CD8 class. Log10-transformed breadth and depth values were compared by one-way ANOVA with Sidak's multiple comparisons tests. The table comes from immuneACCESS by way of TCRdb, which keeps in-frame sequences with V and J called. Part of the clones is missing from these tables; in studies checked, under half for an unresolved V gene and the rest for unknown reasons. V and J calls plus clone size are reproduced from that table; the DNA served to infer D and trimming. For this sample the table gives about 160,000 clones, of which around 94% were detected only once. About 1.3% of the sample rests with the top ten.

CDR1 and CDR2 are drawn from the germline V gene (reference sequence): LNHDA, SQIVND. The CDR3 runs 12 residues from the cysteine to the phenylalanine. This entry keeps only the CDR3 DNA: 36 bases, framed from base 1. The germline V and J ends show losses of 6 bases and 8 bases respectively, and no gene match explains 4 bases of the junction. According to the study, the label for this sample's time point signals: baseline before first vaccination. The vaccinee samples were drawn from two UK trials, COV001 and COV002, one of which was a single-blind randomized controlled phase 2/3 trial testing AZD1222 (ChAdOx1 nCoV-19) in healthy adults. For TCRbeta chain sequencing, PBMC samples from trial participants were taken at day 0 and at day 28 after the second dose. These data originate in a study of T cell responses to AZD1222 COVID-19 vaccine (dated by TCRdb to about 2021). Notes on the research overall: AZD1222 recipients whose second dose came at about 4 weeks and those whose second dose came at about 12 weeks were combined into one group, since spike-specific TCR depth and breadth did not differ between the two schedules. Trial participants were enrolled into age subgroups of 18-55, 56-69 and 70-plus years, which contained roughly 150, 30 and 60 TCR-sequenced participants, respectively. TCR sequencing covered roughly 230 trial participants: nearly 210 given two doses of AZD1222 and around 26 given two doses of MenACWY control vaccine.

Points the paper makes about the study in general: Conclusions about previously exposed vaccinees are limited, since just a handful of AZD1222 recipients were seropositive for SARS-CoV-2 at baseline. Participants were mostly white British, with more females than males. The authors suggested clonal diversity may have been underestimated. After two AZD1222 doses, both the breadth and the depth of spike-specific TCRs were significantly higher than at day 0 and than in MenACWY recipients. Because no samples from the day 14 peak response were available, repertoires could be characterized only after the peak T cell response. The vaccine-associated CD4 TCRs covered the entire spike protein, and the dominant responses fell in regions 160-218 and 743-854. Reportedly, close to half of the unique spike-specific TCRs recognized epitopes lying outside the regions that are mutated in the B.1.351 and B.1.1.7 variants. In the small 56-69-year group, the increase in depth fell short of significance, most likely because of low power.

The input for sequencing was peripheral blood, taken on day 0 of AZD1222 vaccination. The receptor was isolated from an adult in good health. The chain was built from TRBV19 and TRBJ1-2, and 9 junction bases match TRBD1. The CDR3 here reads CASRQGARGYTF. The DNA sequence is given as TGTGCCAGTAGACAGGGGGCGCGGGGCTACACCTTC.